Shown below are 30 T cell receptor beta chains from a single sample sequenced in a study of regulatory T cells in long-lasting Graves disease. Arm-PCR of CDR3 regions with iRepertoire HTBI primers generated TCR beta libraries. From the multiplex PCR reads, TCRdb called clonotypes with MiXCR, one entry per CDR3 protein. In the table there are fewer than 600,000 distinct CDR3 sequences, about 20% of which are singletons. Time point: persistent/refractory GD, antithyroid drugs over 5 years with positive TRAb. There was RNA extracted from PBMCs, and the TCR library was made from it. The sample consisted of peripheral blood mononuclear cells (PBMCs), taken when the disease was refractory, from a patient treated with antithyroid drugs. Receptors were obtained from a female donor with Graves disease.

J is TRBJ2-3 and V is TRBV6-2 or TRBV6-3; D ambiguous. This CDR3 is built from 11 residues. Germline V gene sequence: CDR1 MNHEY, CDR2 SVGEGT. Trimming took off 10 bases at V and 10 bases at J, with 15 bases between the two ends. For the CDR3, the DNA is TGTGCCACCGACTTCGAAAAAGCGCAGTATTTT. This encodes CATDFEKAQYF.

This clonotype was picked up a small number of times. The chain combines TRBV5-1 with TRBJ2-3; no firm D call. Germline V gene data show CDR1 as SGHRS and CDR2 as YFSETQ. The CDR3 has 12 amino acids. Trimming stripped 6 bases from V and 5 bases from J, with 10 bases between. For the CDR3, the DNA is TGCGCCAGCACAGACTTCGGAGATACGCAGTATTTT. Amino acid sequence: CASTDFGDTQYF.

CDR3 sequence (DNA): TGCAGTGTTCCTAGCGGGGCCCGGGATGAGCAGTTCTTC. Translated: CSVPSGARDEQFF. V gene TRBV20-1 combines with J gene TRBJ2-1; 9 bases map to TRBD2. This CDR3 region has 13 residues. Losses at the gene ends were 7 bases for V and 8 bases for J; bases not matched to a gene: 9. Germline CDR1 is DFQATT and CDR2 is SNEGSKA (reference sequence).

This chain joins TRBV6-1 and TRBJ2-7, with unresolved D. Germline CDR1 reads MNHNS; CDR2 reads SASEGT. The V and J ends lost 5 bases and 2 bases respectively, with 10 bases between them. The CDR3 runs to 13 residues. CDR3 protein: CASSTDVPYEQYF. The CDR3 bases are TGTGCCAGCAGTACGGATGTACCCTACGAGCAGTACTTC.

In its sample, this clonotype was seen many times. This chain joins TRBV28 and TRBJ2-4; 8 bases are shared with TRBD2. Unmatched junction bases numbered 1, after V lost 6 bases and J lost 0 bases. The CDR3 extends over 14 amino acids. CDR1 and CDR2 from the germline V gene are MDHEN and SYDVKM. The CDR3 sequence: CASRSGGAKNIQYF. The CDR3 nucleotides read TGTGCCAGCAGGAGCGGGGGAGCCAAAAACATTCAGTACTTC.

As regards this clonotype: The junction shows a germline mismatch at one end, possibly a read error. The gene calls are TRBV6-5 and TRBJ2-4; D is undetermined. The CDR3 spans 16 residues. Germline loops: CDR1 MNHEY, CDR2 SVGAGI. CDR3 sequence: CASSYWQEQAKNIRYF. For the CDR3, the DNA is TGTGCCAGCAGTTATTGGCAGGAGCAAGCCAAAAACATTCGGTACTTC.

This clonotype was counted ten times or more. This sequence joins TRBV28 and TRBJ1-2; 7 bases are a match to TRBD1. Germline CDR1 reads MDHEN; CDR2 reads SYDVKM. Germline trimming cut 3 bases from V and 4 bases from J; bases unmatched to any gene: 2. This CDR3 is built from 13 residues. The CDR3 DNA sequence: TGTGCCAGCAGTTTTAGACAGGGCTATGGCTACACCTTC. Its protein is CASSFRQGYGYTF.

This clonotype appeared a single time. The chain links TRBV28 to TRBJ1-3, with D possibly TRBD1 on 6 matching bases. The CDR3 has 12 amino acids. CDR1 is MDHEN, CDR2 SYDVKM, per germline. V dropped 5 bases and J dropped 5 bases, with 7 bases sitting between them. CDR3: CASSTGRNTIYF. The CDR3 DNA reads TGTGCCAGCAGTACAGGGAGAAACACCATATATTTT.

This clonotype was seen repeatedly, ten times or more. The chain joins TRBV6-1 to TRBJ1-6, with 12 bases lining up with TRBD1. With 6 bases clipped from V and 7 bases from J, the junction kept 10 bases outside the gene matches. CDR1 is MNHNS, CDR2 SASEGT, per germline. This CDR3 is 17 amino acids long. The DNA for the CDR3 is TGTGCCAGCAGAGCGACCGGGACAGGGGGCTGGAATTCACCCCTCCACTTT. It specifies CASRATGTGGWNSPLHF.

The V gene is TRBV2, the J gene TRBJ2-3, with unresolved D. CDR1 and CDR2 from the germline V gene are SNHLY and FYNNEI. The CDR3 runs 14 residues. V lost 2 bases, J lost 1 base, and 7 bases lay in between. CDR3 loop: CASSESRGTDTQYF. Here the CDR3 DNA reads TGTGCCAGCAGTGAAAGTAGAGGCACAGATACGCAGTATTTT. The full variable domain, with the rest looked up from reference TRBV2 and TRBJ2-3, is EPEVTQTPSHQVTQMGQEVILRCVPISNHLYFYWYRQILGQKVEFLVSFYNNEISEKSEIFDDQFSVERPDGSNFTLKIRSTKLEDSAMYFCASSESRGTDTQYFGPGTRLTVL.

This clonotype occurred a few times. This rearrangement joins TRBV19 to TRBJ1-5; TRBD1 agrees at 11 bases. Trimming cost V 7 bases and J 5 bases; bases outside gene matches: 10. The CDR3 is made up of 16 amino acids. Germline CDR1 reads LNHDA; CDR2 reads SQIVND (reference sequence). CDR3 sequence: CASNTPGQGEDQPQHF. The CDR3 nucleotides are TGTGCCAGTAACACCCCGGGACAGGGGGAGGATCAGCCCCAGCATTTT.

This clonotype was counted between two and nine times. The chain uses TRBV4-1 and TRBJ2-7, with D possibly TRBD2 on 5 matching bases. Germline V CDR1 and CDR2: MGHRA, YSYEKL. This CDR3 is 15 amino acids long. V was pared by 0 bases and J by 3 bases, with 12 bases between. The CDR3 spells CASSQEEAGYYEQYF. The CDR3 bases are TGCGCCAGCAGCCAAGAGGAGGCAGGCTACTACGAGCAGTACTTC.

About this clonotype: With a much larger clone just one base away, this may be a read error. This chain links TRBV28 with TRBJ2-3; D is ambiguous. CDR1 is MDHEN, CDR2 SYDVKM, per germline. V gave up 4 bases and J gave up 2 bases, with 4 bases separating them. The length of the CDR3 is 12 residues. The CDR3 spells CASSSDTDTQYF. The CDR3 DNA sequence: TGTGCCAGCAGTTCTGACACAGATACGCAGTATTTT.

The chain links TRBV20-1 to TRBJ2-7; D unresolved. CDR3 length equals 12 residues. The V gene's germline CDR1 is DFQATT and CDR2 SNEGSKA (reference sequence). With 0 bases removed from V and 6 bases from J, the gap between germline ends came to 9 bases. CDR3 amino acids: CSAREFGLEQYF. DNA for the CDR3: TGCAGTGCTAGAGAGTTTGGGCTCGAGCAGTACTTC.

This chain links TRBV29-1 with TRBJ2-1; no definite D call. This CDR3 region has 9 residues. V lost 5 bases and J 8 bases, leaving 4 bases between the germline ends. The V gene's germline CDR1 is SQVTM and CDR2 ANQGSEA. CDR3 DNA: TGCAGCGTTAAGGATGAGCAGTTCTTC. Protein product: CSVKDEQFF.

This clonotype occurred a few times. The CDR3 coding sequence is TGTGCCAGCAGATCGGGACAGGGGGCGAGTACTGAAGCTTTCTTT. It specifies CASRSGQGASTEAFF. The chain employs TRBV11-1 and TRBJ1-1; 12 positions match TRBD1. The CDR3 spans 15 residues. Germline V lookup: CDR1 SGHAT, CDR2 FQDESV (reference sequence). The junction had 7 bases not matched to a gene; V was cut back by 6 bases and J by 5 bases.

At least ten counts were recorded for this clonotype. J is TRBJ1-5 and V is TRBV29-1, with D possibly matching TRBD1 (6 bases). The germline V gene encodes CDR1 SQVTM and CDR2 ANQGSEA. The CDR3 extends over 13 amino acids. Trimming cost V 1 base and J 3 bases, with 7 bases left between them. The CDR3 reads CSVEGTANQPQHF. The CDR3 DNA reads TGCAGCGTTGAAGGGACAGCCAATCAGCCCCAGCATTTT.

In its sample, this clonotype was seen many times. The chain has TRBV12-3 or TRBV12-4 and TRBJ1-1; TRBD1 might be the D (6 bases). CDR3 length: 13 amino acids. V lost 6 bases and J 3 bases, leaving 11 bases between the germline ends. The CDR3 DNA follows: TGTGCCAGCAGACAGGGTATGTACACTGAAGCTTTCTTT. It encodes CASRQGMYTEAFF.

Many counts were recorded for this clonotype. The CDR3 loop is CAGLRRGGTPYGYTF. The CDR3 DNA reads TGTGCCGGATTAAGACGAGGAGGGACACCTTATGGCTACACCTTC. The rearrangement joins TRBV28 to TRBJ1-2; D possibly corresponds to TRBD1 (6 bases). V was shortened by 11 bases and J by 5 bases, with 24 bases between the two germline ends. The CDR3 runs to 15 residues. Germline V CDR1 and CDR2: MDHEN, SYDVKM.

This clonotype was recorded many times. This sequence joins TRBV12-3 or TRBV12-4 and TRBJ1-1; weak D call: TRBD1 (5 bases). The CDR3 sequence is 13 residues long. V was clipped by 3 bases and J by 10 bases, with 15 bases between them. CDR3 coding DNA: TGTGCCAGCAGTTTGGGGGACGGCACTAGAGCTTTCTTT. Encoded protein: CASSLGDGTRAFF.

In its sample, this clonotype was seen many times. The gene calls are TRBV20-1 and TRBJ1-2, with 8 bases that match TRBD1. Germline V lookup: CDR1 DFQATT, CDR2 SNEGSKA (reference sequence). The CDR3 length is 13 residues. The V segment lost 2 bases and the J segment 5 bases; nucleotides outside the gene matches: 4. The CDR3 sequence: CSARSRGLYGYTF. The CDR3 DNA reads TGCAGTGCTAGAAGCAGGGGGCTATATGGCTACACCTTC.

With regard to this clonotype: Given a much more abundant clone one base away, this may be a read error. The rearrangement uses TRBV7-2 and TRBJ2-7; 8 positions match TRBD2. This CDR3 spans 16 amino acids. Germline assignment: CDR1 SGHTA and CDR2 FQGNSA. The CDR3 nucleotides are TGTGCCAGCAGCTTACCCGGCGTAGCGGGATTGTACGAGCGGTACTTC. Amino acid sequence: CASSLPGVAGLYERYF.

This clonotype has more than one count but fewer than ten. This could be a read error, since a much larger clone is one nucleotide away. The V gene is TRBV6-5, the J gene TRBJ1-2; D ambiguous. This CDR3 region has 15 residues. The ends were cut back, 0 bases at V and 7 bases at J, with 15 bases in the middle. Germline-derived CDR1 and CDR2 are MNHEY and SVGAGI. Here the CDR3 DNA reads TGTGCCAGCAGTTACTCGATAGGGTATCCCTGTGGCTACACCTTC. It specifies CASSYSIGYPCGYTF.

This clonotype was recorded at least ten times. The chain couples TRBV2 to TRBJ2-5, with 9 bases matching TRBD1. Germline CDR1 and CDR2: SNHLY and FYNNEI. Losses at the gene ends were 1 base for V and 3 bases for J; bases not matched to a gene: 6. This CDR3 region has 16 residues. CDR3 sequence (DNA): TGTGCCAGCAGTGAAGTTCCCCGGACAGGGGAAGAGACCCAGTACTTC. This encodes CASSEVPRTGEETQYF.

This clonotype was detected only a few times. CDR3 in DNA: TGCGCCAGCAGTGAGTCTGAGATCAGGAATGAGCAGTTCTTC. Translation gives CASSESEIRNEQFF. The rearrangement joins TRBV10-2 to TRBJ2-1; D unresolved. Per germline, CDR1 WSHSY and CDR2 SAAADI. This CDR3 region has 14 residues. V lost 0 bases, J lost 7 bases, and 10 bases lay in between.

This clonotype occurred many times. The chain carries TRBV6-1 and TRBJ2-7; no firm D call. The CDR3 has 12 amino acids. Germline lookup yields CDR1 MNHNS and CDR2 SASEGT. Trimming removed 5 bases from V and 5 bases from J, with 10 bases in between. CDR3 residues: CASSPGIHEQYF. The CDR3 DNA reads TGTGCCAGCAGTCCCGGAATCCACGAGCAGTACTTC.

Remarks on this clonotype: Possible read error: a much larger clone is one base away. V gene TRBV2 combines with J gene TRBJ2-5, with a tentative D call TRBD2 (6 bases). Germline CDR1 reads SNHLY; CDR2 reads FYNNEI. The CDR3 spans 13 residues. The CDR3 DNA sequence: TGTGCCGGCAGCCGACTAGTCGAAGAGACCCAGTACTTC. This codes for CAGSRLVEETQYF.

This clonotype was counted a single time. This may be a read error, as it is one base from a much larger clone. The chain carries TRBV7-2 and TRBJ1-2; D perhaps matches TRBD1 (5 bases). Germline values: CDR1 SGHTA, CDR2 FQGNSA. There are 16 residues in the CDR3. The germline V and J ends were trimmed by 5 bases and 4 bases, with 20 bases remaining between them. The CDR3 spells CASSLLLNRGGYGYTF. Here the CDR3 DNA reads TGTGCCAGCAGCCTACTGCTTAATAGGGGAGGCTATGGCTACACCTTC.

This clonotype was observed at least ten times. The chain has TRBV6-5 and TRBJ1-3; TRBD1 is a possible D gene (6 bases). The CDR3 has 14 amino acids. The V end was cut by 4 bases, the J end by 4 bases, with 11 bases between. Germline CDR1 MNHEY, CDR2 SVGAGI. CDR3 nucleotide sequence: TGTGCCAGCAGTTCTCGACAGGACGGAAACACCATATATTTT. This translates into CASSSRQDGNTIYF.

This clonotype was seen repeatedly, ten times or more. The J gene is TRBJ2-7, the V gene TRBV13; 10 nucleotides agree with TRBD2. V dropped 1 base and J dropped 6; count of bases not matched to a gene: 12. Germline lookup yields CDR1 PRHDT and CDR2 FYEKMQ (reference sequence). The CDR3 is made up of 17 amino acids. In nucleotides, the CDR3 is TGTGCCAGCAGCTTAGAAAGCGGGAGGGCCCAGAATGTCGAGCAGTACTTC. The encoded protein is CASSLESGRAQNVEQYF.